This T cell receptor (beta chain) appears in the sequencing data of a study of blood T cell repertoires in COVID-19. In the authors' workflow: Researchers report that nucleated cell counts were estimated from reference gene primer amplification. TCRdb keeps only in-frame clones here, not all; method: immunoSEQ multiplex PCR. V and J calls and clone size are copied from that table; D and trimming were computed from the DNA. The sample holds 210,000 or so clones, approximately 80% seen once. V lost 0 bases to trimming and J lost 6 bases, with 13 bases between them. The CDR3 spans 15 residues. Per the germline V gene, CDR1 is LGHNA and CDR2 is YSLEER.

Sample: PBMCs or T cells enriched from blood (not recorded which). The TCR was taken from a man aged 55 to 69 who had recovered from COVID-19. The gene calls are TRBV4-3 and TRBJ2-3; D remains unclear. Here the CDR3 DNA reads TGCGCCAGCAGCCAAGAGGCAGGTACCGGCGATACGCAGTATTTT. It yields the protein CASSQEAGTGDTQYF.